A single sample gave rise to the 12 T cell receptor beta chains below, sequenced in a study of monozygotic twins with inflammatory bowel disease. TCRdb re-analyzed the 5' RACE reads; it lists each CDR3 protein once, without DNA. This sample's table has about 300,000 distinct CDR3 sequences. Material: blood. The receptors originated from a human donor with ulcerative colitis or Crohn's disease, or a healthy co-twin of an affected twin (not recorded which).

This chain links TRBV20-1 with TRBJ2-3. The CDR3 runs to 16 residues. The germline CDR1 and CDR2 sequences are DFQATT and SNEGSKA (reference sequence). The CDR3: CSARDTTYSLTDTQYF.

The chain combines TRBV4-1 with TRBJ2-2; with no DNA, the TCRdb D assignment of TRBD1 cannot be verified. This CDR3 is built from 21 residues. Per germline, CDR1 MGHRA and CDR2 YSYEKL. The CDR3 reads CASSQDLGSGGEKENTGELFF.

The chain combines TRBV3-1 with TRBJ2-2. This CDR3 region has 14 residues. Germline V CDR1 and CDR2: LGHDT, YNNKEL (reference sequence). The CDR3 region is CASSQDSRPGELFF.

CDR3 sequence: CSARGTSGRNEQFF. The J gene is TRBJ2-1, the V gene TRBV20-1; TCRdb calls TRBD2, which cannot be checked without DNA. Germline V CDR1 and CDR2: DFQATT, SNEGSKA (reference sequence). This CDR3 is 14 amino acids long.

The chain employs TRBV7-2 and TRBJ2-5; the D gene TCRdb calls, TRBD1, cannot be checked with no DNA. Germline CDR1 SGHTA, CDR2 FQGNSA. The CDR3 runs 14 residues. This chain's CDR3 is CASSSRRDRETQYF.

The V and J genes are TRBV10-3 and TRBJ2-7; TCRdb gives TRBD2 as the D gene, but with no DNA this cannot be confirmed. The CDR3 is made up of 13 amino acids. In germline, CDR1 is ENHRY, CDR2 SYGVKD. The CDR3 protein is CAMGTSGTYEQYF.

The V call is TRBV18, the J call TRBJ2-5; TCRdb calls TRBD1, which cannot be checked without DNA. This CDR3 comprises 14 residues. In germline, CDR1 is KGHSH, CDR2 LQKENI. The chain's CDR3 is CASSPPIRGETQYF.

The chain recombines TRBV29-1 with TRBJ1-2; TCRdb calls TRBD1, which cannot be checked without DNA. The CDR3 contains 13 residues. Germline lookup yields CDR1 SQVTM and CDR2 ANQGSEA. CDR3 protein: CSVGGGQIYGYTF.

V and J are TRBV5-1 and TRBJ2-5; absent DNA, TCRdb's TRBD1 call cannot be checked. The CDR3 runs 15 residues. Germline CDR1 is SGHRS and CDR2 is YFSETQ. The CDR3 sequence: CASSLSGTPKETQYF.

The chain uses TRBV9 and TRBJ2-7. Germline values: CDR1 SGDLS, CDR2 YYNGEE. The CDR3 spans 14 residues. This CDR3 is CASSAGDSSYEQYF.

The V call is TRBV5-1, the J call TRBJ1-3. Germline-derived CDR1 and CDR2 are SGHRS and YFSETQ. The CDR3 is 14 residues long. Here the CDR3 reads CASSIDPAGNTIYF. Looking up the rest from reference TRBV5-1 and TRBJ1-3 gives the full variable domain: KAGVTQTPRYLIKTRGQQVTLSCSPISGHRSVSWYQQTPGQGLQFLFEYFSETQRNKGNFPGRFSGRQFSNSRSEMNVSTLELGDSALYLCASSIDPAGNTIYFGEGSWLTVV.

CDR3 protein: CASSLGGSLTYEQYF. The V gene is TRBV5-1, the J gene TRBJ2-7; TCRdb selects TRBD1, and the lack of DNA leaves this call unchecked. There are 15 residues in the CDR3. CDR1 and CDR2 from the germline V gene are SGHRS and YFSETQ.